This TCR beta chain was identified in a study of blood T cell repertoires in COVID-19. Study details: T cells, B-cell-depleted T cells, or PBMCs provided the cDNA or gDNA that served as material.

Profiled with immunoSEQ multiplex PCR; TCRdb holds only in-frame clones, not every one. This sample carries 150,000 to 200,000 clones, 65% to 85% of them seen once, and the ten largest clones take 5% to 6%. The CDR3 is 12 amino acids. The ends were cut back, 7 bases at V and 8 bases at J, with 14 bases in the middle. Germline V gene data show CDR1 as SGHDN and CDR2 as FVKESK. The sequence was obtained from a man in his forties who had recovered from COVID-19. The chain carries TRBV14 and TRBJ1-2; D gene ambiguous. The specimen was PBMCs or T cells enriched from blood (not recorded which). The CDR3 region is CASTFLEFGYTF. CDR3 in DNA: TGTGCCAGCACCTTCCTAGAGTTCGGCTACACCTTC.